The source of this TCR beta chain is a study of blood T cell repertoires in COVID-19. The CDR3 is made up of 15 amino acids. The germline V gene has CDR1 SGHDN and CDR2 FVKESK. The ends were cut back, 1 base at V and 4 bases at J, with 12 bases in the middle. Those enrolled, adults aged roughly 18 to 90 years, came from some 23 US areas. Clones were read by immunoSEQ multiplex PCR, and TCRdb kept only the in-frame ones, dropping some. The table includes 350,000 to 400,000 clones, just over 90% detected once. This sequence was found in a woman aged 40 to 55 who had been exposed to COVID-19. The sample taken for sequencing was PBMCs or T cells enriched from blood (not recorded which). The rearrangement joins TRBV14 to TRBJ2-3; maybe TRBD1 (6 bases). The CDR3 loop reads CASSQAQGWADTQYF. As DNA, the CDR3 is TGTGCCAGCAGCCAAGCCCAGGGGTGGGCAGATACGCAGTATTTT.